The rows below give T cell receptor beta chains drawn from one sample of a study of T cell responses to AZD1222 COVID-19 vaccine. Method: immunoSEQ multiplex PCR; TCRdb's copy keeps in-frame clones and lacks some. Among some 170,000 clones listed, approximately 90% were seen once. The source was peripheral blood, collected 28 days after the second AZD1222 dose. These TCRs come from an adult who received the AZD1222 COVID-19 vaccine. CDR3s include the opening cysteine and the closing phenylalanine or tryptophan. Each record gives: V gene, J gene, clone size, D gene, CDR3 protein, CDR3 DNA. The D gene is left open where the match is weak. Not all rows give a size; the values are once, few, many and, for expanded clones, a class.

TRBV5-8	TRBJ2-5	NA	NA	CASSLGRGTETQYF	TGTGCCAGCAGCTTGGGGAGGGGGACAGAGACCCAGTACTTC
TRBV5-1	TRBJ2-1	NA	TRBD1	CASSLKAGQGGNEQFF	TGCGCCAGCAGCCTCAAGGCGGGACAGGGAGGAAATGAGCAGTTCTTC
TRBV29-1	TRBJ2-3	NA	TRBD2	CSVLTSGRADTQYF	TGCAGCGTTCTGACTAGCGGGAGGGCAGATACGCAGTATTTT
TRBV29-1	TRBJ1-1	once	NA	CSVEGAREFTEAFF	TGCAGCGTTGAAGGGGCCAGGGAGTTCACTGAAGCTTTCTTT
TRBV7-9	TRBJ2-2	NA	TRBD1	CASSLSTGRTGELFF	TGTGCCAGCAGCCTCTCGACAGGGCGCACCGGGGAGCTGTTTTTT
TRBV19	TRBJ1-1	NA	TRBD1	CASTFGQGLNTEAFF	TGTGCCAGTACCTTCGGACAGGGATTGAACACTGAAGCTTTCTTT
TRBV7-9	TRBJ2-7	NA	TRBD1	CASSPDRANEQYF	TGTGCCAGCAGCCCGGACAGGGCCAACGAGCAGTACTTC
TRBV4-1	TRBJ1-5	NA	NA	CASSPLPDRPNQPQHF	TGCGCCAGCAGCCCTCTCCCGGACAGACCAAATCAGCCCCAGCATTTT
TRBV25-1	TRBJ2-6	NA	NA	CASSGAYGTPGANVLTF	TGTGCCAGCAGTGGGGCTTACGGGACGCCTGGGGCCAACGTCCTGACTTTC
TRBV5-1	TRBJ1-2	NA	NA	CASSLAVQRGYGYTF	TGCGCCAGCAGCTTGGCCGTGCAGAGAGGATATGGCTACACCTTC
TRBV29-1	TRBJ2-5	few	TRBD1	CSVLQGAAETQYF	TGCAGCGTTCTCCAGGGGGCAGCAGAGACCCAGTACTTC
TRBV7-8	TRBJ1-2	NA	NA	CASSFSQGYGYTF	TGTGCCAGCAGCTTTTCACAGGGCTATGGCTACACCTTC
TRBV30	TRBJ1-3	NA	NA	CAWSVYPPGNTIYF	TGTGCCTGGAGTGTTTATCCGCCCGGGAACACCATATATTTT
TRBV18	TRBJ1-5	NA	TRBD1	CASSPGQGRGQPQHF	TGTGCCAGCTCACCGGGACAGGGCAGGGGTCAGCCCCAGCATTTT
TRBV7-2	TRBJ1-6	NA	TRBD1	CASSLGGDRNNSPLHF	TGTGCCAGCAGCTTAGGTGGGGACAGAAATAATTCACCCCTCCACTTT